These 8 T cell receptor beta chains came from one sample sequenced in a study of somatic mutations in cytotoxic T cells in rheumatoid arthritis. Profiled with immunoSEQ multiplex PCR; TCRdb holds only in-frame clones, not every one. The sample records some 11,000 clones, 55% to 85% being singletons. Sequenced: CD8+ T cells sorted from blood. These receptor sequences come from an adult with rheumatoid arthritis.

The chain uses TRBV9 and TRBJ2-1; 9 positions match TRBD1. The germline gives CDR1 SGDLS, CDR2 YYNGEE. Trimming removed 0 bases from V and 5 bases from J; junction bases left unmatched: 15. This CDR3 is built from 19 residues. The CDR3 nucleotides read TGTGCCAGCAGCGTAGAGGATCCGGACAGGGGTTTGTCCCACAATGAGCAGTTCTTC. This translates into CASSVEDPDRGLSHNEQFF.

The gene calls are TRBV7-9 and TRBJ2-5; D may be TRBD2 (5 bases). Trimming took off 1 base at V and 10 bases at J, with 16 bases between the two ends. Per germline, CDR1 SEHNR and CDR2 FQNEAQ (reference sequence). The CDR3 covers 14 residues. As DNA, the CDR3 is TGTGCCAGCAGCTTAGGGACGGAGGAGGTTGTCCAGTACTTC. Its protein product is CASSLGTEEVVQYF.

The chain links TRBV12-5 to TRBJ2-6; weak D call: TRBD2 (6 bases). V gave up 5 bases and J gave up 2 bases, with 13 bases separating them. The CDR3 covers 16 residues. Germline CDR1 and CDR2: LGHNT and FRNRAP. This CDR3 is CASGRDWGTGANVLTF. In nucleotides, the CDR3 is TGTGCTAGTGGTCGGGACTGGGGGACTGGGGCCAACGTCCTGACTTTC.

The CDR3 here is CAHARTGGTEAFF. DNA for the CDR3: TGTGCCCATGCTCGGACAGGGGGCACTGAAGCTTTCTTT. This chain joins TRBV28 and TRBJ1-1, with 10 bases lining up with TRBD1. CDR1 is MDHEN and CDR2 is SYDVKM in the germline V gene. V shed 11 bases and J 4 bases; nucleotides not matched to a gene: 7. This CDR3 is built from 13 residues. Drawing the rest from reference TRBV28 and TRBJ1-1, the complete variable domain is DVKVTQSSRYLVKRTGEKVFLECVQDMDHENMFWYRQDPGLGLRLIYFSYDVKMKEKGDIPEGYSVSREKKERFSLILESASTNQTSMYLCAHARTGGTEAFFGQGTRLTVV.

V usage is TRBV15 and J usage is TRBJ1-1, with 7 bases that match TRBD1. This CDR3 is 14 amino acids long. Losses at the gene ends were 5 bases for V and 4 bases for J; bases not matched to a gene: 7. The germline gives CDR1 LNHNV, CDR2 YYDKDF (reference sequence). The CDR3 nucleotides are TGTGCCACCAGCGAAGGGGGCTTGGGCACTGAAGCTTTCTTT. Its translation is CATSEGGLGTEAFF. Full variable domain (missing parts from reference TRBV15 and TRBJ1-1): DAMVIQNPRYQVTQFGKPVTLSCSQTLNHNVMYWYQQKSSQAPKLLFHYYDKDFNNEADTPDNFQSRRPNTSFCFLDIRSPGLGDTAMYLCATSEGGLGTEAFFGQGTRLTVV.

The chain combines TRBV10-2 with TRBJ2-5, with 14 bases identical to TRBD2. The J segment lost 2 bases and the V segment lost 4 bases, leaving 9 bases of the junction unmatched. The CDR3 covers 18 residues. Germline V gene data show CDR1 as WSHSY and CDR2 as SAAADI. The CDR3 sequence: CASSGGRLAGGKQETQYF. CDR3 bases: TGCGCCAGCAGTGGGGGAAGACTAGCGGGGGGGAAACAAGAGACCCAGTACTTC.

The sample holds one count of this clone. The chain links TRBV29-1 to TRBJ2-5, with 10 bases matching TRBD1. The last part of the DNA fits TRBJ2-7 better; the J call may be wrong. CDR3 length: 14 residues. Germline V gives CDR1 SQVTM, CDR2 ANQGSEA. The chain's CDR3 is CSVRPGTGEVEQYF. The CDR3 coding sequence is TGCAGCGTTCGACCCGGGACAGGGGAAGTCGAGCAGTACTTC.

The gene calls are TRBV29-1 and TRBJ1-2, with a tentative D call TRBD1 (5 bases). Germline CDR1 SQVTM, CDR2 ANQGSEA. V shed 4 bases and J shed 3 bases, with 12 bases lying between them. The CDR3 consists of 13 residues. CDR3 amino acids: CSVGSGTDYGYTF. DNA for the CDR3: TGCAGCGTTGGATCCGGGACGGACTATGGCTACACCTTC.